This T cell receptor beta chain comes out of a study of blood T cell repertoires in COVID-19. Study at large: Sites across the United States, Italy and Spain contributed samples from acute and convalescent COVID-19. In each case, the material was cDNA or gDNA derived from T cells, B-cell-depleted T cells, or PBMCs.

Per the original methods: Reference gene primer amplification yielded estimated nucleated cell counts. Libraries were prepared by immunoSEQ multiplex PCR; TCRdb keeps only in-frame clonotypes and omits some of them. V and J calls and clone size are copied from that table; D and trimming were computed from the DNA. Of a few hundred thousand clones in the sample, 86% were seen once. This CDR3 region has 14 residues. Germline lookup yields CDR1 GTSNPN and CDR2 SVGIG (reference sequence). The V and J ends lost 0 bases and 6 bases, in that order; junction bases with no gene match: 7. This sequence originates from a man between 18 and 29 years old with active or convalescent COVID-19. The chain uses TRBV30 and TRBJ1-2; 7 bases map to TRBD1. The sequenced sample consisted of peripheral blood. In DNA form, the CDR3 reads TGTGCCTGGAGTGTACTTGACAGGGAGAATGGCTACACCTTC. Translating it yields CAWSVLDRENGYTF.